Described below is a single TCR beta chain sequence and its context. Repertoires were generated with immunoSEQ multiplex PCR, while TCRdb's copy carries only in-frame clones and drops some. The sample consists of some 300,000 clones, roughly 87% of them appearing once. The cohort comprised adults aged 18 to 89 years residing in some 24 US areas. Participants had their cohort set by participant-reported clinical history. Trimming removed 0 bases from V and 1 base from J, with 8 bases in between. Germline V gene data show CDR1 as LGHNA and CDR2 as YSLEER. This CDR3 comprises 15 residues. These data belong to a study of blood T cell repertoires in COVID-19. About the research overall: The United States, Italy and Spain were the sources of the acute and convalescent COVID-19 samples. PBMCs, B-cell-depleted T cells, or T cells were the source of the cDNA or gDNA that made up the material.

The TCR was taken from a woman aged 25 to 45 who had recovered from COVID-19. Sequencing was done on a sample of PBMCs or T cells enriched from blood (not recorded which). The V and J genes are TRBV4-3 and TRBJ2-3; D might be TRBD2 (5 bases). Here the CDR3 DNA reads TGCGCCAGCAGCCAAGATCAAGCGGGCACAGATACGCAGTATTTT. Protein: CASSQDQAGTDTQYF.